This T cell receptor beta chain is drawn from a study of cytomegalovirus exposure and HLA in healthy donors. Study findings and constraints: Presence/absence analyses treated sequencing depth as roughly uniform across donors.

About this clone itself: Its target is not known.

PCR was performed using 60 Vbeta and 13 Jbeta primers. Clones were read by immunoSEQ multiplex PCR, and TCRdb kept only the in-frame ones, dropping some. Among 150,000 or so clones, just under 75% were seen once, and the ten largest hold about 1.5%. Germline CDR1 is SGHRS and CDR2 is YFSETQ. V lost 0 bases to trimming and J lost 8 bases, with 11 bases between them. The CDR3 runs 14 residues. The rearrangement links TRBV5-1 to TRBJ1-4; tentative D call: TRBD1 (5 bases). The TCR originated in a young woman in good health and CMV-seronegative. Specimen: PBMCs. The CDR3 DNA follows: TGCGCCAGCAGCTTGGGTCAGGGTGGGGAAAAACTGTTTTTT. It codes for CASSLGQGGEKLFF.